A single count supports the clone carrying this T cell receptor beta chain. This specimen belongs to a study of blood T cell repertoires in COVID-19. Across the whole study: From T cells, B-cell-depleted T cells, or PBMCs came the material, which was cDNA or gDNA.

Using immunoSEQ multiplex PCR, the repertoire was profiled, and TCRdb retains in-frame clones only, with some absent. The sample lists roughly 250,000 clones; approximately 78% were seen once. The ends lost 6 bases at V and 5 bases at J; junction bases unmatched: 3. This CDR3 comprises 13 residues. The germline CDR1 and CDR2 sequences are LNHDA and SQIVND (reference sequence). This sequence originates from an older woman with active or convalescent COVID-19. Sequenced input: peripheral blood. The chain employs TRBV19 and TRBJ1-1, with 10 positions matching TRBD1. CDR3 protein: CASSRQGATEAFF. CDR3 bases: TGTGCCAGTAGCCGACAGGGGGCGACTGAAGCTTTCTTT.